This TCR beta chain was sequenced for a study of post-analysis software for immune sequencing data. This clonotype was detected a few times. The germline V gene encodes CDR1 DFQATT and CDR2 SNEGSKA (reference sequence). The ends lost 4 bases at V and 4 bases at J; junction bases unmatched: 11. The CDR3 is 15 amino acids. TCR beta cDNA libraries included unique molecular identifiers. TCRdb reprocessed the PCR reads with MiXCR, giving one entry per CDR3 protein. There are about 160,000 distinct CDR3 sequences in the sample; approximately 35% occur only once, and roughly 28% lies in the top ten. The sample in question was blood, obtained after autologous hematopoietic stem cell transplantation. The chain couples TRBV20-1 to TRBJ1-2, with 8 bases lining up with TRBD1. The clonotype originates from a girl aged 5 to 17 with multiple sclerosis. The CDR3 is CSATRTGMDLYGYTF. The CDR3 DNA reads TGCAGTGCTACCCGGACAGGGATGGATCTCTATGGCTACACCTTC.